This entry lists 17 T cell receptor beta chains sequenced from one sample in a study of cytomegalovirus exposure and HLA in healthy donors. The PCR ran on 60 Vbeta and 13 Jbeta primers. Assay: immunoSEQ multiplex PCR; the TCRdb copy retains only in-frame clones and omits some. The sample yields under 150,000 clones, about 80% seen once. Sequenced sample: PBMCs. The receptor source for this set is a man aged 25 to 45 in good health and CMV-seronegative.

This chain uses TRBV4-1 with TRBJ2-1; possible D gene TRBD1, 5 bases. The CDR3 extends over 14 amino acids. The V gene's germline CDR1 is MGHRA and CDR2 YSYEKL. V lost 3 bases and J 7 bases, leaving 13 bases between the germline ends. The CDR3 DNA reads TGCGCCAGCAGCCATAACTATCAGGGAAATGAGCAGTTCTTC. Amino acids: CASSHNYQGNEQFF.

The chain has TRBV25-1 and TRBJ1-2; D remains unclear. The V end lost 1 base, the J end lost 6 bases, and 15 bases lay between the germline ends. The CDR3 sequence is 15 residues long. Germline loops: CDR1 MGHDK, CDR2 SYGVNS. CDR3 sequence: CASSEWTFGVNGYTF. CDR3 DNA: TGTGCCAGCAGTGAATGGACCTTCGGGGTTAATGGCTACACCTTC.

The genes are TRBV28 and TRBJ2-7; tentative D call: TRBD1 (6 bases). With 6 bases removed from V and 6 bases from J, the gap between germline ends came to 12 bases. This CDR3 spans 12 amino acids. The germline V gene has CDR1 MDHEN and CDR2 SYDVKM. CDR3 coding DNA: TGTGCCAGCAGAAGGCAGGGGAGCGAGCAGTACTTC. Amino acids: CASRRQGSEQYF.

The gene calls are TRBV9 and TRBJ2-1; D possibly corresponds to TRBD2 (6 bases). Trimming took 0 bases from V and 9 from J, leaving 10 bases between them. This CDR3 is built from 13 residues. The germline CDR1 and CDR2 sequences are SGDLS and YYNGEE. This chain's CDR3 is CASSVGGLTEQFF. CDR3 DNA: TGTGCCAGCAGCGTAGGGGGACTTACTGAGCAGTTCTTC.

This clone was observed a handful of times. This sequence joins TRBV7-9 and TRBJ2-7, with D perhaps TRBD2 (5 bases). Trimming shortened V by 5 bases and J by 2 bases, and 10 bases separated the two germline ends. This CDR3 has 13 amino acids. Germline CDR1 and CDR2: SEHNR and FQNEAQ (reference sequence). In DNA, the CDR3 is TGTGCCAGCAGCCATCCGGGGACCTACGAGCAGTACTTC. This sequence encodes CASSHPGTYEQYF.

The chain couples TRBV14 to TRBJ2-2; possibly TRBD1 for D (6 bases). Trimming removed 10 bases at V and 0 bases at J, with 12 bases between. Germline V lookup: CDR1 SGHDN, CDR2 FVKESK. CDR3 length: 14 residues. The CDR3 sequence is CATTGPANTGELFF. The CDR3 nucleotides are TGTGCCACTACAGGGCCCGCGAACACCGGGGAGCTGTTTTTT.

The rearrangement links TRBV10-1 to TRBJ2-1; 7 bases line up with TRBD1. Germline V lookup: CDR1 WNHNN, CDR2 SYGVQD (reference sequence). CDR3 length: 14 residues. V shed 3 bases, J shed 8 bases, and the junction held 7 bases outside the gene matches. CDR3 in DNA: TGCGCCAGCAGTGAACAGGGGAGTCGGGATGAGCAGTTCTTC. Translation gives CASSEQGSRDEQFF.

This clone was recorded only once. The chain has TRBV11-3 and TRBJ1-2; 7 nucleotides match TRBD1. Germline V CDR1 and CDR2: SGHNT, YENEEA. Trimming cost V 5 bases and J 4 bases; bases outside gene matches: 10. The length of the CDR3 is 15 residues. The DNA for the CDR3 is TGTGCCAGCAGCCCTTTGGACAGGCAGGGCTATGGCTACACCTTC. This encodes CASSPLDRQGYGYTF.

The chain combines TRBV5-6 with TRBJ2-3; 7 bases align to TRBD2. V was clipped by 5 bases and J by 1 base; unmatched bases: 10. Germline CDR1 is SGHDT and CDR2 is YYEEEE. This CDR3 is built from 16 residues. CDR3 amino acids: CASSYVAGSGTDTQYF. The CDR3 bases are TGTGCCAGCAGTTATGTAGCGGGTTCTGGCACAGATACGCAGTATTTT.

The chain couples TRBV5-4 to TRBJ2-2; D possibly corresponds to TRBD2 (6 bases). The V gene's germline CDR1 is SGHNT and CDR2 YYREEE (reference sequence). The CDR3 has 16 residues. Trimming cost V 0 bases and J 4 bases, with 13 bases left between them. The DNA of the CDR3 is TGTGCCAGCAGCTTGGGGTCGGGAGCGGGCACCGGGGAGCTGTTTTTT. Translating gives CASSLGSGAGTGELFF.

The chain combines TRBV11-3 with TRBJ2-7; 7 bases are shared with TRBD2. The CDR3 runs 13 residues. Looked up from germline, CDR1 is SGHNT and CDR2 is YENEEA. V lost 2 bases and J lost 3; bases outside the gene matches: 1. CDR3 coding DNA: TGTGCCAGCAGCTTACGCGGGAGCTACGAGCAGTACTTC. It yields the protein CASSLRGSYEQYF.

This clone occurred many times. The chain joins TRBV6-1 to TRBJ2-6; no clear D. This CDR3 has 15 residues. Trimming stripped 1 base from V and 0 bases from J, with 4 bases between. CDR1 MNHNS and CDR2 SASEGT come from the germline V gene. The CDR3 DNA sequence: TGTGCCAGCAGTGAAGAGAGCTCTGGGGCCAACGTCCTGACTTTC. Residues: CASSEESSGANVLTF.

This chain connects TRBV6-6 to TRBJ2-1; 9 nucleotides align to TRBD1. V shed 7 bases and J 8 bases; nucleotides not matched to a gene: 15. CDR1 MNHNY and CDR2 SVGAGI come from the germline V gene (reference sequence). This CDR3 comprises 16 residues. CDR3 sequence (DNA): TGTGCCAGCACCTCTAGGGGGACAGGGTGGGTGGATGAGCAGTTCTTC. Encoded protein: CASTSRGTGWVDEQFF.

The chain is built from TRBV5-1 and TRBJ2-5; 8 nucleotides match TRBD2. V was pared by 4 bases and J by 0 bases, with 5 bases of the junction left unmatched. Looked up from germline, CDR1 is SGHRS and CDR2 is YFSETQ. CDR3 size: 15 residues. The CDR3 spells CASSVSGAYQETQYF. The CDR3 coding sequence is TGCGCCAGCAGCGTTAGCGGGGCCTACCAAGAGACCCAGTACTTC.

The rearrangement uses TRBV28 and TRBJ2-1; D is unclear. The germline V gene has CDR1 MDHEN and CDR2 SYDVKM. The CDR3 is 12 residues long. V was pared by 7 bases and J by 0 bases, with 4 bases between. Here the CDR3 reads CASISSYNEQFF. DNA for the CDR3: TGTGCCAGCATTAGCTCCTACAATGAGCAGTTCTTC. Drawing the rest from reference TRBV28 and TRBJ2-1, the complete variable domain is DVKVTQSSRYLVKRTGEKVFLECVQDMDHENMFWYRQDPGLGLRLIYFSYDVKMKEKGDIPEGYSVSREKKERFSLILESASTNQTSMYLCASISSYNEQFFGPGTRLTVL.

The count of this clone is one. The chain is built from TRBV25-1 and TRBJ2-7; 7 bases fit TRBD1. Germline V gives CDR1 MGHDK, CDR2 SYGVNS. The CDR3 extends over 15 amino acids. With 4 bases clipped from V and 9 bases from J, the junction kept 15 bases outside the gene matches. The DNA of the CDR3 is TGTGCCAGCAGTGGGGGACAGCTACGGGGTTATTTGCAGTACTTC. This codes for CASSGGQLRGYLQYF.

This clone was found a few times. The rearrangement links TRBV7-9 to TRBJ1-5, with D unclear. The germline gives CDR1 SEHNR, CDR2 FQNEAQ (reference sequence). Between the trimmed V and J ends, which lost 4 bases and 0 bases, there was a span of 7 bases. The CDR3 is made up of 14 amino acids. The CDR3 reads CASSSQNSNQPQHF. In nucleotides, the CDR3 is TGTGCCAGCAGCTCTCAGAATAGCAATCAGCCCCAGCATTTT.